The 7 T cell receptor beta chains in this list originate from one sample, sequenced in a study of shared clonotypes between healthy human individuals. Libraries were prepared by immunoSEQ multiplex PCR; TCRdb keeps only in-frame clonotypes and omits some of them. The sample gives about 1.5 million clones, 95% to 99% of which show up once; 0.4% to 0.45% is in the top ten. Sequencing was performed on naive CD4+ T cells sorted from blood. Subset meaning: CD45RA+ positively selected. The receptor source for this set is a young man in good health.

The CDR3 sequence is CASSSLNQPQHF. DNA of the CDR3: TGTGCCAGCAGCTCACTTAATCAGCCCCAGCATTTT. V and J are TRBV7-2 and TRBJ1-5; no reliable D call. Germline V CDR1 and CDR2: SGHTA, FQGNSA. The CDR3 totals 12 residues. The ends were cut back, 4 bases at V and 4 bases at J, with 5 bases in the middle.

Turning to this clone: The DNA is omitted, as the CDR3 cannot be located on it reliably, and the CDR3 follows TCRdb's listing. CDR3: CASSSSTSGRQETQYF. The chain joins TRBV27 to TRBJ2-5; the D segment call TRBD2 is taken from the table without a DNA check. The CDR3 comprises 16 residues, both ends counted. Germline V gives CDR1 MNHEY, CDR2 SMNVEV (reference sequence).

The gene calls are TRBV9 and TRBJ2-1; 8 bases map to TRBD2. The ends lost 4 bases at V and 5 bases at J; junction bases unmatched: 14. CDR1 and CDR2 (germline): SGDLS, YYNGEE. There are 17 residues in the CDR3. CDR3 DNA sequence: TGTGCCAGCAGCTCGCCCGGGACTAGAGAAACCAACAATGAGCAGTTCTTC. This encodes CASSSPGTRETNNEQFF.

V usage is TRBV2 and J usage is TRBJ1-5, with TRBD1 matching 7 bases. In germline, CDR1 is SNHLY, CDR2 FYNNEI. The CDR3 is 15 residues long. V was pared by 5 bases and J by 3 bases, with 7 bases of the junction left unmatched. CDR3 coding DNA: TGTGCCAGCAGTAAATACGGGACAGACAATCAGCCCCAGCATTTT. Translating it yields CASSKYGTDNQPQHF.

This sequence joins TRBV29-1 and TRBJ2-7; weak D call: TRBD2 (5 bases). This CDR3 is built from 13 residues. Between the trimmed V and J ends, which lost 7 bases and 2 bases, there was a span of 15 bases. Germline loops: CDR1 SQVTM, CDR2 ANQGSEA. The CDR3: CSATSGIAYEQYF. In DNA form, the CDR3 reads TGCAGCGCAACCTCCGGGATCGCCTACGAGCAGTACTTC.

This chain uses TRBV7-2 with TRBJ2-5; D not resolved. Germline V gives CDR1 SGHTA, CDR2 FQGNSA. The CDR3 totals 15 residues. The V end lost 6 bases, the J end lost 5 bases, and 19 bases lay between the germline ends. CDR3 in DNA: TGTGCCAGCAGGTCGGTGGGCCGTGGGATGGAGACCCAGTACTTC. This translates into CASRSVGRGMETQYF.

The chain joins TRBV14 to TRBJ1-4; tentatively, D is TRBD1 (6 bases). Trimming left V 0 bases short and J 6 bases short, with 11 bases between. The germline V gene encodes CDR1 SGHDN and CDR2 FVKESK. The CDR3 sequence is 15 residues long. The chain's CDR3 is CASSQDFTGYEKLFF. CDR3 coding DNA: TGTGCCAGCAGCCAAGATTTTACAGGGTATGAAAAACTGTTTTTT.